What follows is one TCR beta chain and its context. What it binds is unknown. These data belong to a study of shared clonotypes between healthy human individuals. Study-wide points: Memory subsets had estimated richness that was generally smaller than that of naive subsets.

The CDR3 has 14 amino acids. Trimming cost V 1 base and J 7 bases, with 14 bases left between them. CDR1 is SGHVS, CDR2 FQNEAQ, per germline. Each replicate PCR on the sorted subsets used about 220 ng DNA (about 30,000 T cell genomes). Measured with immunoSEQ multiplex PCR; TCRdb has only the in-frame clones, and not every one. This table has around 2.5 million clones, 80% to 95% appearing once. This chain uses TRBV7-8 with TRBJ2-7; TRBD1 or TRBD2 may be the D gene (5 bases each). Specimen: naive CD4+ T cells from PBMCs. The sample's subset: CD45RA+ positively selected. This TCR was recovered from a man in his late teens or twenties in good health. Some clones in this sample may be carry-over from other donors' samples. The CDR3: CASSLVRDEGEQYF. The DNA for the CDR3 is TGTGCCAGCAGCTTAGTTCGGGACGAGGGGGAGCAGTACTTC.